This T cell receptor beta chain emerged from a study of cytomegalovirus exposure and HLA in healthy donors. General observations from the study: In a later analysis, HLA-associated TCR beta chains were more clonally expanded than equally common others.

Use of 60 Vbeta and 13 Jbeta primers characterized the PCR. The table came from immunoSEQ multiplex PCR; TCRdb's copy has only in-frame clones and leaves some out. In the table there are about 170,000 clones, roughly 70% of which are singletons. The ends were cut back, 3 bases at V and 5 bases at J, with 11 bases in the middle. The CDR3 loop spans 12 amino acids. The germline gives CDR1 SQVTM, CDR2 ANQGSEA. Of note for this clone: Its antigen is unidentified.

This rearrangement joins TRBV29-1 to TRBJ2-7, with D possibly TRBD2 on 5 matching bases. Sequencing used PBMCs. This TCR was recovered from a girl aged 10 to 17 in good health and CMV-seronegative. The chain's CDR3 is CSVEVLRDEQYF. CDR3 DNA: TGCAGCGTTGAGGTCCTGCGGGACGAGCAGTACTTC.